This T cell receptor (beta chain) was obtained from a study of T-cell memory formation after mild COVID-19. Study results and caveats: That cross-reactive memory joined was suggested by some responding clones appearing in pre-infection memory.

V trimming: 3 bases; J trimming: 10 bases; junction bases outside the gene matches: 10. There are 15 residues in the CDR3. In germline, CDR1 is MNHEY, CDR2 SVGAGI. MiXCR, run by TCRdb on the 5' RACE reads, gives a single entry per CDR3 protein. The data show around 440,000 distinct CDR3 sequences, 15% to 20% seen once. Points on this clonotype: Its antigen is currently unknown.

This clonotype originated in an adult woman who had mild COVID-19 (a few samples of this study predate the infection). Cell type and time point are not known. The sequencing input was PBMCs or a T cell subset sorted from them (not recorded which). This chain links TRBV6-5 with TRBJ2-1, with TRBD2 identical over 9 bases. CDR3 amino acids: CASSYLLAGRDEQFF. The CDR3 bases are TGTGCCAGCAGTTATTTGCTAGCGGGAAGAGACGAGCAGTTCTTC.